Listed below are T cell receptor beta chains from one sample, sequenced in a study of cytomegalovirus exposure and HLA in healthy donors. The assay was immunoSEQ multiplex PCR, and TCRdb's table has in-frame clones only and misses some. The sample contains 74,000 or so clones, 55% to 80% of which appear only once. Sequencing was carried out using PBMCs. The receptors shown here come from a woman in her 30s in good health and CMV-seronegative. The CDR3 runs from the conserved cysteine through the conserved F or W. Fields, in order: J gene, D gene, V gene, CDR3 length, clone size, CDR3 DNA, CDR3 protein. The D gene is left open where the match is weak. Size tells how often a clone was seen (once, few, many) or the class of an expanded clone, and some rows leave it out.

TRBJ2-2 | TRBD2 | TRBV27 | 15 | NA | TGTGCCAGCAGTTTAAATAGCGGGGGGGCCCGGGAGCTGTTTTTT | CASSLNSGGARELFF
TRBJ1-4 | NA | TRBV7-8 | 18 | NA | TGTGCCAGCAGCTTAGTATCCCAGGTCTGGCCAACTAATGAAAAACTGTTTTTT | CASSLVSQVWPTNEKLFF
TRBJ1-2 | NA | TRBV5-7 | 12 | NA | TGTGCCAGCAGCGTCAGGATCTATGGCTACACCTTC | CASSVRIYGYTF
TRBJ1-1 | NA | TRBV6-1 | 15 | NA | TGTGCCAGCAGTTCCGGGGGGGCCGCGAACACTGAAGCTTTCTTT | CASSSGGAANTEAFF
TRBJ2-5 | NA | TRBV5-5 | 15 | NA | TGTGCCAGCAGCATCGGGATGTCGGCCGGCGAGACCCAGTACTTC | CASSIGMSAGETQYF
TRBJ2-3 | TRBD2 | TRBV5-4 | 16 | NA | TGTGCCAGCAGCCTGGGGGGAGCGGGGGGCACAGATACGCAGTATTTT | CASSLGGAGGTDTQYF
TRBJ2-3 | TRBD2 | TRBV6-6 | 15 | NA | TGTGCCAGCAGTTACGGGCGGGGGGGCCCAGATACGCAGTATTTT | CASSYGRGGPDTQYF
TRBJ2-3 | NA | TRBV4-1 | 15 | NA | TGCGCCAGCAGCCTGGGACTTTCCCCCGGGGATACGCAGTATTTT | CASSLGLSPGDTQYF
TRBJ1-5 | NA | TRBV7-8 | 13 | NA | TGTGCCAGCAGCTTAGGGGAGGATGAGCCCCAGCATTTT | CASSLGEDEPQHF
TRBJ2-7 | TRBD1 | TRBV7-9 | 17 | few | TGTTCCAGCAGCTCCCTTTCCGGACAGGGGGGAGCCTACGAGCAGTACTTC | CSSSSLSGQGGAYEQYF
TRBJ1-5 | TRBD1 | TRBV30 | 15 | once | TGTGCCTGGAGTACCCTCGGACAGGGCGCTCAGCCCCAGCATTTT | CAWSTLGQGAQPQHF
TRBJ2-7 | TRBD1 | TRBV7-3 | 15 | NA | TGCGCCAGCAGCCAAGGGACAGGGGCTAGGTACGAGCAGTACTTC | CASSQGTGARYEQYF
TRBJ2-3 | TRBD2 | TRBV18 | 17 | NA | TGTGCCAGCTCACCAACGACTAGCACTTCCAACACAGATACGCAGTATTTT | CASSPTTSTSNTDTQYF
TRBJ1-2 | TRBD1 | TRBV10-3 | 14 | NA | TGTGCCATCGGGTGGGACAGGGGAGGTTATGGCTACACCTTC | CAIGWDRGGYGYTF
TRBJ2-3 | TRBD2 | TRBV12-5 | 15 | NA | TGTGCTAGTGGTGCGTTAGCGGGGGCCTCAGATACGCAGTATTTT | CASGALAGASDTQYF
TRBJ2-7 | NA | TRBV30 | 14 | NA | TGTGCCTGGAGTGGCTGGGAGTCGGACTACGAGCAGTACTTC | CAWSGWESDYEQYF
TRBJ2-7 | TRBD1 | TRBV5-6 | 13 | few | TGTGCCAGCAGCCGGGACAGGGACTACGAGCAGTACTTC | CASSRDRDYEQYF
TRBJ2-3 | TRBD2 | TRBV5-1 | 17 | NA | TGCGCCAGCAGCTTGCCCGAACTAGCGGGGCTGGCAGATACGCAGTATTTT | CASSLPELAGLADTQYF
TRBJ1-1 | NA | TRBV7-6 | 13 | once | TGTGCCAGCAGCTTAGCCAAGAACACTGAAGCTTTCTTT | CASSLAKNTEAFF
TRBJ2-5 | NA | TRBV7-8 | 14 | few | TGTGCCAGCAGCTGGGGGCCCACGTTAAGGACCCAGTACTTC | CASSWGPTLRTQYF
TRBJ1-4 | NA | TRBV2 | 12 | NA | TGTGCCAGCAGTCGACAGAATGAAAAACTGTTTTTT | CASSRQNEKLFF
TRBJ2-7 | NA | TRBV21-1 | 18 | NA | TGTGCCAGCAGCAAATGCCCACTAGCGGGGGGGATCTCCTACGAGCAGTACTTC | CASSKCPLAGGISYEQYF
TRBJ2-7 | TRBD1 | TRBV19 | 11 | NA | TGTGCCAGTAGCAGGGGGCTCGAGCAGTACTTC | CASSRGLEQYF
TRBJ1-2 | NA | TRBV5-6 | 13 | NA | TGTGCCAGCAGCCCAGGGTCTCCCTATGGCTACACCTTC | CASSPGSPYGYTF
TRBJ1-1 | NA | TRBV7-2 | 14 | NA | TGTGCCAGCAGCCAAGACAGAAGTAACACTGAAGCTTTCTTT | CASSQDRSNTEAFF
TRBJ2-4 | NA | TRBV7-2 | 12 | once | TGTGCCAGCAGCCGCGATGGGGGGTCTCAGTACTTC | CASSRDGGSQYF